Listed below are T cell receptor beta chains from one sample, sequenced in a study of blood T cell repertoires in COVID-19. The assay was immunoSEQ multiplex PCR, and TCRdb's table has in-frame clones only and misses some. The sample lists about 200,000 clones, approximately 86% occurring once. Input material: PBMCs or T cells enriched from blood (not recorded which). All receptors derive from a woman in her 30s who had been exposed to COVID-19. The CDR3 runs from the conserved cysteine through the conserved F or W. The D gene is left open where the match is weak. The size entry is marked missing in some rows and otherwise reads once, few, many or a size class.

j_call: TRBJ1-3
clone_size: NA
v_call: TRBV29-1
d_call: NA
cdr3_aa: CSGSFRDTIYF
cdr3_nt: TGCAGCGGGTCGTTCCGAGACACCATATATTTT

j_call: TRBJ2-7
clone_size: once
v_call: TRBV19
d_call: NA
cdr3_aa: CASSTGEEQYF
cdr3_nt: TGTGCCAGTAGTACAGGGGAAGAGCAGTACTTC

j_call: TRBJ2-1
clone_size: NA
v_call: TRBV6-1
d_call: NA
cdr3_aa: CASSSTNNEQFF
cdr3_nt: TGTGCCAGCAGTTCGACTAACAATGAGCAGTTCTTC

j_call: TRBJ2-7
clone_size: NA
v_call: TRBV29-1
d_call: TRBD2
cdr3_aa: CSVAGTSGALSYEQYF
cdr3_nt: TGCAGCGTCGCCGGGACTAGCGGGGCACTCTCCTACGAGCAGTACTTC

j_call: TRBJ2-3
clone_size: NA
v_call: TRBV18
d_call: NA
cdr3_aa: CASSPSEGADTQYF
cdr3_nt: TGTGCCAGCTCACCTTCTGAAGGGGCAGATACGCAGTATTTT

j_call: TRBJ1-2
clone_size: NA
v_call: TRBV3-1/TRBV3-2
d_call: NA
cdr3_aa: CASSHKGTGKSSGGYTF
cdr3_nt: TGTGCCAGCAGCCATAAAGGAACAGGGAAATCTTCCGGAGGCTACACCTTC

j_call: TRBJ1-2
clone_size: NA
v_call: TRBV5-1
d_call: NA
cdr3_aa: CASSLAGFSGYTF
cdr3_nt: TGCGCCAGCAGCTTGGCAGGGTTTAGTGGCTACACCTTC

j_call: TRBJ1-2
clone_size: NA
v_call: TRBV9
d_call: TRBD1
cdr3_aa: CASSFRDRAIGGYTF
cdr3_nt: TGTGCCAGCAGCTTTCGGGACAGGGCTATTGGGGGCTACACCTTC

j_call: TRBJ1-6
clone_size: few
v_call: TRBV11-2
d_call: NA
cdr3_aa: CASSISGEDNSPLHF
cdr3_nt: TGTGCCAGCAGCATCTCCGGGGAGGATAATTCACCCCTCCACTTT

j_call: TRBJ1-2
clone_size: NA
v_call: TRBV2
d_call: TRBD1
cdr3_aa: CASSEGTGGWGYTF
cdr3_nt: TGTGCCAGCAGTGAAGGGACAGGGGGCTGGGGCTACACCTTC

j_call: TRBJ2-1
clone_size: NA
v_call: TRBV4-2
d_call: TRBD1
cdr3_aa: CASSQFTGTGHGNEQFF
cdr3_nt: TGTGCCAGCAGCCAATTCACCGGGACAGGGCACGGTAATGAGCAGTTCTTC

j_call: TRBJ2-3
clone_size: NA
v_call: TRBV21-1
d_call: NA
cdr3_aa: CASLLCGLRGPSDTQYF
cdr3_nt: TGTGCCAGCCTTCTATGTGGGCTTAGGGGCCCCTCAGATACGCAGTATTTT

j_call: TRBJ2-1
clone_size: NA
v_call: TRBV18
d_call: TRBD2
cdr3_aa: CASSPNGGAAYNEQFF
cdr3_nt: TGTGCCAGCTCACCGAACGGGGGGGCTGCCTACAATGAGCAGTTCTTC

j_call: TRBJ2-3
clone_size: NA
v_call: TRBV2
d_call: NA
cdr3_aa: CATRGDGTQYF
cdr3_nt: TGTGCCACACGGGGAGATGGGACGCAGTATTTT

j_call: TRBJ2-7
clone_size: NA
v_call: TRBV12-3/TRBV12-4
d_call: TRBD2
cdr3_aa: CASRGREAYEQYF
cdr3_nt: TGTGCCAGCAGGGGGAGGGAGGCCTACGAGCAGTACTTC

j_call: TRBJ2-2
clone_size: NA
v_call: TRBV5-4
d_call: TRBD1
cdr3_aa: CASSPGRGQTGELFF
cdr3_nt: TGTGCCAGCAGCCCCGGCAGGGGGCAGACCGGGGAGCTGTTTTTT

j_call: TRBJ1-5
clone_size: NA
v_call: TRBV12-3/TRBV12-4
d_call: NA
cdr3_aa: CASQARVAQPQHF
cdr3_nt: TGTGCCAGCCAAGCCAGGGTGGCTCAGCCCCAGCATTTT

j_call: TRBJ1-5
clone_size: NA
v_call: TRBV12-5
d_call: NA
cdr3_aa: CASALEDQPQHF
cdr3_nt: TGTGCTAGTGCCCTAGAGGATCAGCCCCAGCATTTT

j_call: TRBJ1-6
clone_size: NA
v_call: TRBV9
d_call: NA
cdr3_aa: CASSVGGGNGSPLHF
cdr3_nt: TGTGCCAGCAGCGTAGGGGGGGGAAATGGTTCACCCCTCCACTTT

j_call: TRBJ1-2
clone_size: few
v_call: TRBV6-1
d_call: NA
cdr3_aa: CASSEAAGADYGYTF
cdr3_nt: TGTGCCAGCAGTGAAGCGGCGGGGGCAGACTATGGCTACACCTTC

j_call: TRBJ1-2
clone_size: NA
v_call: TRBV11-2
d_call: TRBD1
cdr3_aa: CASSLGPGTGDGYGYTF
cdr3_nt: TGTGCCAGCAGCTTAGGACCCGGGACAGGGGATGGGTATGGCTACACCTTC

j_call: TRBJ1-1
clone_size: NA
v_call: TRBV11-3
d_call: NA
cdr3_aa: CASSFIGDTEAFF
cdr3_nt: TGTGCCAGCAGCTTTATAGGGGACACTGAAGCTTTCTTT

j_call: TRBJ1-4
clone_size: NA
v_call: TRBV5-4
d_call: NA
cdr3_aa: CASSLWAGGRGEKLFF
cdr3_nt: TGTGCCAGCAGCTTGTGGGCCGGGGGGCGAGGTGAAAAACTGTTTTTT

j_call: TRBJ1-5
clone_size: NA
v_call: TRBV2
d_call: NA
cdr3_aa: CASRLGGSYSNQPQHF
cdr3_nt: TGTGCCAGCAGACTAGGAGGGTCTTATAGCAATCAGCCCCAGCATTTT

j_call: TRBJ2-3
clone_size: NA
v_call: TRBV18
d_call: TRBD2
cdr3_aa: CASGSTYASGSTDTQYF
cdr3_nt: TGTGCCAGCGGCAGCACATATGCTAGCGGGTCGACAGATACGCAGTATTTT

j_call: TRBJ1-6
clone_size: NA
v_call: TRBV7-6
d_call: NA
cdr3_aa: CASSLAEGGSYNSPLHF
cdr3_nt: TGTGCCAGCAGCTTAGCCGAGGGAGGATCTTATAATTCACCCCTCCACTTT

j_call: TRBJ2-3
clone_size: NA
v_call: TRBV3-1/TRBV3-2
d_call: NA
cdr3_aa: CASSQDFVLAADTQYF
cdr3_nt: TGTGCCAGCAGCCAAGATTTCGTGCTAGCAGCAGATACGCAGTATTTT

j_call: TRBJ1-3
clone_size: NA
v_call: TRBV5-1
d_call: NA
cdr3_aa: CASSFRQDGRDTIYF
cdr3_nt: TGCGCCAGCAGCTTCCGTCAGGACGGGAGGGACACCATATATTTT

j_call: TRBJ1-1
clone_size: few
v_call: TRBV9
d_call: NA
cdr3_aa: CASTSGWAMNTEAFF
cdr3_nt: TGTGCCAGCACGAGCGGGTGGGCAATGAACACTGAAGCTTTCTTT

j_call: TRBJ1-1
clone_size: NA
v_call: TRBV29-1
d_call: NA
cdr3_aa: CSVGRQINTEAFF
cdr3_nt: TGCAGCGTCGGTCGACAGATAAACACTGAAGCTTTCTTT

j_call: TRBJ1-1
clone_size: NA
v_call: TRBV7-3
d_call: TRBD1
cdr3_aa: CASSLTGDGTEAFF
cdr3_nt: TGTGCCAGCAGCTTGACAGGGGATGGGACTGAAGCTTTCTTT

j_call: TRBJ1-6
clone_size: NA
v_call: TRBV12-3/TRBV12-4
d_call: NA
cdr3_aa: CASSSYNSPLHF
cdr3_nt: TGTGCCAGCAGTTCGTATAATTCACCCCTCCACTTT

j_call: TRBJ2-7
clone_size: NA
v_call: TRBV11-3
d_call: NA
cdr3_aa: CASSPRRGREPYEQYF
cdr3_nt: TGTGCCAGCAGCCCACGCCGAGGCAGGGAACCCTACGAGCAGTACTTC

j_call: TRBJ1-1
clone_size: NA
v_call: TRBV10-2
d_call: NA
cdr3_aa: CASSEPGRGGTEAFF
cdr3_nt: TGCGCCAGCAGTGAGCCCGGACGGGGAGGGACTGAAGCTTTCTTT

j_call: TRBJ2-3
clone_size: NA
v_call: TRBV9
d_call: NA
cdr3_aa: CASSVGSGQRTDTQYF
cdr3_nt: TGTGCCAGCAGCGTAGGTTCCGGACAGCGCACAGATACGCAGTATTTT

j_call: TRBJ2-3
clone_size: NA
v_call: TRBV5-1
d_call: TRBD2
cdr3_aa: CASSRRGGGAGDTQYF
cdr3_nt: TGCGCCAGCAGCAGGCGGGGCGGGGGGGCCGGAGATACGCAGTATTTT

j_call: TRBJ1-5
clone_size: NA
v_call: TRBV2
d_call: NA
cdr3_aa: CASRRDSNQPQHF
cdr3_nt: TGTGCCAGCAGGCGTGACTCTAATCAGCCCCAGCATTTT

j_call: TRBJ2-7
clone_size: NA
v_call: TRBV24-1
d_call: NA
cdr3_aa: CATSDVQGNNEQYF
cdr3_nt: TGTGCCACCAGTGACGTGCAGGGGAATAACGAGCAGTACTTC

j_call: TRBJ2-1
clone_size: NA
v_call: TRBV11-3
d_call: NA
cdr3_aa: CASSPTSRGAYNEQFF
cdr3_nt: TGTGCCAGCAGCCCGACCAGTAGGGGCGCGTACAATGAGCAGTTCTTC

j_call: TRBJ2-3
clone_size: once
v_call: TRBV9
d_call: TRBD2
cdr3_aa: CASSVEASGGALFDTQYF
cdr3_nt: TGTGCCAGCAGCGTAGAGGCTAGCGGGGGGGCGCTCTTTGATACGCAGTATTTT

j_call: TRBJ2-7
clone_size: NA
v_call: TRBV4-2
d_call: NA
cdr3_aa: CASSQDIHGEQYF
cdr3_nt: TGTGCCAGCAGCCAAGATATTCACGGCGAGCAGTACTTC

j_call: TRBJ2-7
clone_size: NA
v_call: TRBV5-4
d_call: NA
cdr3_aa: CASSLAASTSYEQYF
cdr3_nt: TGTGCCAGCAGCTTGGCCGCCTCTACCTCCTACGAGCAGTACTTC

j_call: TRBJ2-3
clone_size: NA
v_call: TRBV16
d_call: NA
cdr3_aa: CASSQSPSRTSTDTQYF
cdr3_nt: TGTGCCAGCAGCCAATCCCCATCCCGGACTAGCACAGATACGCAGTATTTT

j_call: TRBJ2-2
clone_size: NA
v_call: TRBV7-6
d_call: TRBD1
cdr3_aa: CASSSPTGGTGELFF
cdr3_nt: TGTGCCAGCAGCTCACCGACAGGGGGAACCGGGGAGCTGTTTTTT

j_call: TRBJ2-4
clone_size: once
v_call: TRBV2
d_call: NA
cdr3_aa: CASSQADIQYF
cdr3_nt: TGTGCCAGCAGCCAAGCGGACATTCAGTACTTC

j_call: TRBJ1-2
clone_size: NA
v_call: TRBV5-5
d_call: NA
cdr3_aa: CASSSGPRNYGYTF
cdr3_nt: TGTGCCAGCAGCTCTGGGCCCCGAAACTATGGCTACACCTTC

j_call: TRBJ2-1
clone_size: NA
v_call: TRBV19
d_call: TRBD1
cdr3_aa: CASSIQSVRYRTGVVNEQFF
cdr3_nt: TGTGCCAGTAGTATTCAAAGCGTGCGTTACCGGACAGGGGTGGTCAATGAGCAGTTCTTC

j_call: TRBJ2-5
clone_size: once
v_call: TRBV7-2
d_call: TRBD1
cdr3_aa: CASSTGPQGQTHF
cdr3_nt: TGTGCCAGCAGCACTGGGCCCCAGGGACAGACCCACTTC

j_call: TRBJ2-2
clone_size: NA
v_call: TRBV28
d_call: TRBD2
cdr3_aa: CASIVGGAGNTGELFF
cdr3_nt: TGTGCCAGCATCGTCGGGGGGGCTGGGAACACCGGGGAGCTGTTTTTT

j_call: TRBJ1-2
clone_size: NA
v_call: TRBV30
d_call: NA
cdr3_aa: CAWSVRGYGYTF
cdr3_nt: TGTGCCTGGAGTGTACGAGGCTATGGCTACACCTTC

j_call: TRBJ1-2
clone_size: NA
v_call: TRBV29-1
d_call: TRBD1
cdr3_aa: CSVGQGAEGYTF
cdr3_nt: TGCAGCGTTGGACAGGGGGCCGAGGGCTACACCTTC

j_call: TRBJ1-5
clone_size: NA
v_call: TRBV15
d_call: TRBD1
cdr3_aa: CATSRDQGVGQPQHF
cdr3_nt: TGTGCCACCAGCAGAGATCAGGGGGTCGGCCAGCCCCAGCATTTT

j_call: TRBJ1-2
clone_size: NA
v_call: TRBV29-1
d_call: TRBD1
cdr3_aa: CSVEGQGEGGYTF
cdr3_nt: TGCAGCGTTGAGGGACAGGGGGAAGGTGGCTACACCTTC

j_call: TRBJ1-6
clone_size: few
v_call: TRBV7-9
d_call: NA
cdr3_aa: CASSSGGNNSPLHF
cdr3_nt: TGTGCCAGCAGCTCCGGGGGGAATAATTCACCCCTCCACTTT

j_call: TRBJ2-1
clone_size: NA
v_call: TRBV28
d_call: TRBD1
cdr3_aa: CASTSGTGHNEQFF
cdr3_nt: TGTGCCAGCACCTCCGGGACAGGGCACAATGAGCAGTTCTTC